What follows are 16 T cell receptor beta chains derived from one specimen sequenced in a study of tumour-infiltrating T cells in Burkitt lymphoma. Sequencing was performed with immunoSEQ multiplex PCR; in TCRdb, only in-frame clones are kept and a portion is missing. The sample includes 14,000 or so clones, about 33% of them seen just once. The sample was tumor tissue. The receptor source for this set is a human donor with diffuse large B-cell lymphoma.

The chain has TRBV5-1 and TRBJ1-1; maybe TRBD1 (6 bases). With 4 bases removed from V and 5 bases from J, the gap between germline ends came to 9 bases. The CDR3 runs 12 residues. From germline, CDR1 is SGHRS and CDR2 YFSETQ. CDR3 amino acids: CASSQRGTEAFF. Here the CDR3 DNA reads TGCGCCAGCAGCCAGAGGGGGACTGAAGCTTTCTTT.

This clone was detected a few times. The chain links TRBV15 to TRBJ2-1, with D maybe TRBD1 (6 bases). This CDR3 is 15 amino acids long. Trimming cost V 1 base and J 3 bases, with 10 bases left between them. CDR1 and CDR2 (germline): LNHNV, YYDKDF (reference sequence). CDR3 sequence (DNA): TGTGCCACCAGCAGAGGTCTGGACAGCTACAATGAGCAGTTCTTC. It codes for CATSRGLDSYNEQFF.

CDR3 sequence reads: CAWSVIGYNEQFF. As DNA, the CDR3 is TGTGCCTGGAGTGTAATAGGGTACAATGAGCAGTTCTTC. V usage is TRBV30 and J usage is TRBJ2-1; no clear D gene. The CDR3 loop spans 13 amino acids. Germline V gene data show CDR1 as GTSNPN and CDR2 as SVGIG (reference sequence). V lost 0 bases and J 4 bases, leaving 7 bases between the germline ends.

This sequence joins TRBV19 and TRBJ1-1; no clear D. The germline V gene encodes CDR1 LNHDA and CDR2 SQIVND (reference sequence). This CDR3 is built from 16 residues. Deletions cut 2 bases from V and 0 bases from J, with 13 bases between. CDR3 bases: TGTGCCAGTAGTATAAGTAACAACTACATGAACACTGAAGCTTTCTTT. This sequence encodes CASSISNNYMNTEAFF.

The chain employs TRBV20-1 and TRBJ1-1; D ambiguous. Trimming removed 6 bases from V and 6 bases from J, with 11 bases in between. The CDR3 extends over 11 amino acids. Germline assignment: CDR1 DFQATT and CDR2 SNEGSKA (reference sequence). The CDR3 nucleotides read TGCAGTGCCACCCTTGCGCCTGAAGCTTTCTTT. It is translated as CSATLAPEAFF.

This clone was seen a few times. The rearrangement links TRBV7-2 to TRBJ2-7; the D gene is possibly TRBD2 (5 bases). V was trimmed by 8 bases and J by 2 bases, leaving 10 bases between them. Per germline, CDR1 SGHTA and CDR2 FQGNSA. CDR3 size: 12 residues. The chain's CDR3 is CASSGFTYEQYF. CDR3 nucleotide sequence: TGTGCCAGCTCGGGGTTTACCTACGAGCAGTACTTC.

This clone was found a few times. The chain links TRBV7-2 to TRBJ2-2; 9 bases match TRBD2. Trimming removed 0 bases from V and 4 bases from J; junction bases left unmatched: 6. CDR3 size: 17 residues. Germline V gene lookup returns CDR1 SGHTA and CDR2 FQGNSA. For the CDR3, the DNA is TGTGCCAGCAGCTTAGCTGGCGGGAGGGCCCTCACCGGGGAGCTGTTTTTT. Translation: CASSLAGGRALTGELFF.

This CDR3 reads CAISESAAGSTDTQYF. CDR3 nucleotide sequence: TGTGCCATCAGTGAGTCGGCGGCAGGGTCCACAGATACGCAGTATTTT. The rearrangement uses TRBV10-3 and TRBJ2-3; maybe TRBD1 (5 bases). V shed 0 bases and J shed 2 bases, with 12 bases lying between them. The CDR3 has 16 amino acids. The germline V gene has CDR1 ENHRY and CDR2 SYGVKD.

This clone occurred a few times. This chain joins TRBV5-1 and TRBJ2-3; D is unresolved. Germline V lookup: CDR1 SGHRS, CDR2 YFSETQ. V was shortened by 4 bases and J by 6 bases, with 18 bases between the two germline ends. The CDR3 spans 15 residues. CDR3 sequence (DNA): TGCGCCAGCAGCCCGGAAGAGGTAATCCCTGATACGCAGTATTTT. It translates to CASSPEEVIPDTQYF. Based on the CDR3 plus reference TRBV5-1 and TRBJ2-3, the full variable domain is KAGVTQTPRYLIKTRGQQVTLSCSPISGHRSVSWYQQTPGQGLQFLFEYFSETQRNKGNFPGRFSGRQFSNSRSEMNVSTLELGDSALYLCASSPEEVIPDTQYFGPGTRLTVL.

This clone was recorded only once. The chain employs TRBV5-1 and TRBJ2-2, with D perhaps matching TRBD2 (6 bases). This CDR3 is built from 14 residues. Germline V CDR1 and CDR2: SGHRS, YFSETQ. V was clipped by 0 bases and J by 16 bases, with 19 bases between them. The CDR3 coding sequence is TGCGCCAGCAGCTTGGGGATATATGGGACTGACTCGTTTTTT. It is translated as CASSLGIYGTDSFF.

This clone was seen a handful of times. The chain links TRBV20-1 to TRBJ1-1, with D hard to call. The CDR3 sequence is 10 residues long. Germline-derived CDR1 and CDR2 are DFQATT and SNEGSKA (reference sequence). The CDR3 reads CTDSNTEAFF. The DNA for the CDR3 is TGCACCGATTCGAACACTGAAGCTTTCTTT.

This clone was seen more than once but under ten times. This chain joins TRBV9 and TRBJ1-4, with TRBD1 as a possible D gene (6 bases). CDR1 SGDLS and CDR2 YYNGEE come from the germline V gene. CDR3 length: 15 amino acids. V lost 3 bases and J lost 6, with 15 bases in between. The CDR3 loop reads CASSGGAAEDEKLFF. CDR3 coding DNA: TGTGCCAGCAGCGGGGGGGCGGCAGAGGATGAAAAACTGTTTTTT. The whole variable domain, remainder taken from reference TRBV9 and TRBJ1-4, is DSGVTQTPKHLITATGQRVTLRCSPRSGDLSVYWYQQSLDQGLQFLIQYYNGEERAKGNILERFSAQQFPDLHSELNLSSLELGDSALYFCASSGGAAEDEKLFFGSGTQLSVL.

The chain uses TRBV27 and TRBJ2-7; the match to TRBD1 covers 7 bases. The CDR3 sequence is 13 residues long. The germline gives CDR1 MNHEY, CDR2 SMNVEV (reference sequence). With V trimmed by 5 bases and J by 2 bases, 3 bases remained unmatched. CDR3 protein: CASSAGTAYEQYF. In nucleotides, the CDR3 is TGTGCCAGCAGTGCAGGGACAGCCTACGAGCAGTACTTC.

The chain uses TRBV30 and TRBJ2-2; the match to TRBD2 covers 9 bases. Germline V gives CDR1 GTSNPN, CDR2 SVGIG (reference sequence). CDR3 length: 14 amino acids. V shed 4 bases and J 6 bases; nucleotides not matched to a gene: 6. The CDR3 protein is CAWKGLASSGELFF. In nucleotides, the CDR3 is TGTGCCTGGAAGGGACTAGCTTCCTCCGGGGAGCTGTTTTTT.

The genes are TRBV11-2 and TRBJ1-5, with 9 nucleotides matching TRBD1. Germline V gene lookup returns CDR1 SGHAT and CDR2 FQNNGV. The length of the CDR3 is 16 residues. V gave up 5 bases and J gave up 7 bases; unmatched junction bases: 12. DNA for the CDR3: TGTGCCAGCAGCCCTAGCCCGGGACAGGGCCGGCAGCCCCAGCATTTT. Translation gives CASSPSPGQGRQPQHF.

This clone was counted only a few times. The chain carries TRBV2 and TRBJ2-5; no reliable D call. The ends were cut back, 6 bases at V and 0 bases at J, with 5 bases in the middle. The CDR3 has 12 amino acids. Germline V lookup: CDR1 SNHLY, CDR2 FYNNEI. CDR3 loop: CASSGYQETQYF. The CDR3 coding sequence is TGTGCCAGCAGCGGGTACCAAGAGACCCAGTACTTC. The whole variable domain, remainder taken from reference TRBV2 and TRBJ2-5, is EPEVTQTPSHQVTQMGQEVILRCVPISNHLYFYWYRQILGQKVEFLVSFYNNEISEKSEIFDDQFSVERPDGSNFTLKIRSTKLEDSAMYFCASSGYQETQYFGPGTRLLVL.